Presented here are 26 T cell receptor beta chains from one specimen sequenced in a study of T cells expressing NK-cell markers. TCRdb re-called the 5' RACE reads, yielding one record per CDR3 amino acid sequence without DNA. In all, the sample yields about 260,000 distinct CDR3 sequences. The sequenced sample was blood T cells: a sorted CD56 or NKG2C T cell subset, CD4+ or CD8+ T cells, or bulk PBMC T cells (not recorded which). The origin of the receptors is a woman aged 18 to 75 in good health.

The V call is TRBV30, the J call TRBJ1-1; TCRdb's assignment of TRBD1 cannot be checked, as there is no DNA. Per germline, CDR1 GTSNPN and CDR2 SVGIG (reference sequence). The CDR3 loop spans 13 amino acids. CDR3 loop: CAWRRTGNTEAFF.

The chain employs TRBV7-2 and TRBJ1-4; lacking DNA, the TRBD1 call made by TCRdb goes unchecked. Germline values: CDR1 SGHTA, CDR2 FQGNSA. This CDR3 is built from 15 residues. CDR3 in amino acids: CASSLHRVPSEKLFF.

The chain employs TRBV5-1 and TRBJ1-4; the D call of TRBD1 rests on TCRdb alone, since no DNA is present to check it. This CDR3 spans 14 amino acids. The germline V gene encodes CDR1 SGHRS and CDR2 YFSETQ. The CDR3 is CASSQGQGNEKLFF.

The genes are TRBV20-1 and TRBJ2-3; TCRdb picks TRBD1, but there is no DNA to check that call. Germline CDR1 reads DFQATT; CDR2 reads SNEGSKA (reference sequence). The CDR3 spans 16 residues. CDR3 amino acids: CSARPPLGGQTDTQYF.

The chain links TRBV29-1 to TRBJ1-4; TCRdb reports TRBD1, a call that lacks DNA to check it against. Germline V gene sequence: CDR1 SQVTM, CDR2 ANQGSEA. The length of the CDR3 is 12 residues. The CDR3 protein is CSGTGSGEKLFF.

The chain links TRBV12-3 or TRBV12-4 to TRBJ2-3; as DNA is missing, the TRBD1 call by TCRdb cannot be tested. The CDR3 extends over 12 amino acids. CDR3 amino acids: CASSLWGGTQYF.

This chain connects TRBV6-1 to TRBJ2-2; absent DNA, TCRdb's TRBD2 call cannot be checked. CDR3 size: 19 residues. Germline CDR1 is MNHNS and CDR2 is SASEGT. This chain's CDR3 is CASFWGPTSGGSNTGELFF.

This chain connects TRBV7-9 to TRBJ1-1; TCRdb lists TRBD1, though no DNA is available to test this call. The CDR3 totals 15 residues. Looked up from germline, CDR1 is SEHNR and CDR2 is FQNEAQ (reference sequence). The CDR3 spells CASSPRTGTDTEAFF.

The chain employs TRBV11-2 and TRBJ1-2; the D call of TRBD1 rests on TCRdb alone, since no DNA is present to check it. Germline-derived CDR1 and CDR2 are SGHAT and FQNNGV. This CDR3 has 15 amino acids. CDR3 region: CASSLATGEVYGYTF. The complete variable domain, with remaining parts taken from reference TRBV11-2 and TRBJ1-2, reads EAGVAQSPRYKIIEKRQSVAFWCNPISGHATLYWYQQILGQGPKLLIQFQNNGVVDDSQLPKDRFSAERLKGVDSTLKIQPAKLEDSAVYLCASSLATGEVYGYTFGSGTRLTVV.

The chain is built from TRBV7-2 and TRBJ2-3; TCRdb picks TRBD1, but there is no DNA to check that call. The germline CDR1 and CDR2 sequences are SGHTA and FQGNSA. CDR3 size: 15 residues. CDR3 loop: CASSAPGGLADTQYF. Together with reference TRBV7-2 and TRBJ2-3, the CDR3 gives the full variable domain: GAGVSQSPSNKVTEKGKDVELRCDPISGHTALYWYRQSLGQGLEFLIYFQGNSAPDKSGLPSDRFSAERTGGSVSTLTIQRTQQEDSAVYLCASSAPGGLADTQYFGPGTRLTVL.

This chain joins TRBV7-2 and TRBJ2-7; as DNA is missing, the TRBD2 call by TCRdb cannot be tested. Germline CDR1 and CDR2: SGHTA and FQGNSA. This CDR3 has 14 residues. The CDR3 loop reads CASSLGGLADEQYF.

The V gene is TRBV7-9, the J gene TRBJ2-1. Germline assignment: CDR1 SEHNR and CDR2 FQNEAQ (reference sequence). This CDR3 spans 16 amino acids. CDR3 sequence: CASSLGGWATYNEQFF.

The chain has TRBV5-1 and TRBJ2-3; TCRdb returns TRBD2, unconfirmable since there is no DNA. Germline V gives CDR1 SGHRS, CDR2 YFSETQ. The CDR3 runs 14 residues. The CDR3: CASSPSREGDTQYF.

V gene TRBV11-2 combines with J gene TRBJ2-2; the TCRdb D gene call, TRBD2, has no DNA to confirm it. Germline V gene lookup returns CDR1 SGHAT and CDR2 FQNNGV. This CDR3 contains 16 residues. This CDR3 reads CASSFSASWNTGELFF.

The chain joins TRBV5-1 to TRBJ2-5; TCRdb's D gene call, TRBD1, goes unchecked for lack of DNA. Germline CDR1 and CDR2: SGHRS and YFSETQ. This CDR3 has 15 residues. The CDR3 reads CASSLTGARQETQYF.

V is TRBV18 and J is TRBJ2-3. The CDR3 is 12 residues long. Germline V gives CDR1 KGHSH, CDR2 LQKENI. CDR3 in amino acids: CAAGAGTDTQYF.

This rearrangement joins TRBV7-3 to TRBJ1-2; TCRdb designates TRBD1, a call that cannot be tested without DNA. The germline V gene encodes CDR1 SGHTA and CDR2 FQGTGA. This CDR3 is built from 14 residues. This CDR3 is CASSLTPGNYGYTF.

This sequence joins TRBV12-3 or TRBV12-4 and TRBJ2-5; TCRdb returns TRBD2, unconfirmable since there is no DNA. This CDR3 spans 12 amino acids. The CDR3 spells CASSLHGESQYF.

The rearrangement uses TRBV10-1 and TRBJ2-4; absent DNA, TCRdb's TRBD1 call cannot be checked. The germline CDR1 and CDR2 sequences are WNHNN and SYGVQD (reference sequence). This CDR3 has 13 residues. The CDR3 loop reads CASSASRGNIQYF.

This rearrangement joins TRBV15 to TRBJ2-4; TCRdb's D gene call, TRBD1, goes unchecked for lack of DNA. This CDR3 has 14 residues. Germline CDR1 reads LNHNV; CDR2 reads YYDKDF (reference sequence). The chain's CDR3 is CATSLQGAKNIQYF.

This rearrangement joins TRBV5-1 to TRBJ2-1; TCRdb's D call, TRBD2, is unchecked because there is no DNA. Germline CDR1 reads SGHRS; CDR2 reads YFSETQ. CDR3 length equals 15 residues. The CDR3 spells CASSSTSKRPNEQFF.

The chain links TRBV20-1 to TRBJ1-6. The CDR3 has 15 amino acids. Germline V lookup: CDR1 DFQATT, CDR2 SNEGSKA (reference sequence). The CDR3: CSARDKSSYNSPLHF.

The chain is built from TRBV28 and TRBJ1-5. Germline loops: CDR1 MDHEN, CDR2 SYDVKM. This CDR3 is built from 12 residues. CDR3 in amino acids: CASRTQMQPQHF. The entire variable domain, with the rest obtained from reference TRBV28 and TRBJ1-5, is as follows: DVKVTQSSRYLVKRTGEKVFLECVQDMDHENMFWYRQDPGLGLRLIYFSYDVKMKEKGDIPEGYSVSREKKERFSLILESASTNQTSMYLCASRTQMQPQHFGDGTRLSIL.

CDR3 sequence reads: CASSLALGGNEQFF. V gene TRBV7-9 combines with J gene TRBJ2-1; TCRdb's assignment of TRBD1 cannot be checked, as there is no DNA. CDR1 and CDR2 (germline): SEHNR, FQNEAQ (reference sequence). There are 14 residues in the CDR3.

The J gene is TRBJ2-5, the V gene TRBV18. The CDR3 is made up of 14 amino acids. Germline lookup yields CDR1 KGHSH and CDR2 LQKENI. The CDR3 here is CASSPTGTEETQYF.

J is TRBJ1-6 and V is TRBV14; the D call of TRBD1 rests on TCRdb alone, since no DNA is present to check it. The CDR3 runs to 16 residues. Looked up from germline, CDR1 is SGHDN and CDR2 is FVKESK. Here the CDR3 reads CASSQPGRTANSPLHF.